These 5 T cell receptor beta chains came from one sample sequenced in a study of beta chain features in type 1 diabetes. The isolated RNA, all of it, was reverse transcribed, so expressed TCRB transcripts were what got sequenced. Some clones are missing from TCRdb's copy, which holds only in-frame ones; the method was immunoSEQ multiplex PCR. The repertoire holds about 320,000 clones, approximately 14% seen once, with roughly 6.7% in the top ten. The source material was central memory CD4+ T cells from blood. The origin of the receptors is a man aged 25 to 40 in good health.

Regarding this clone: With a much larger clone just one base away, this may be a read error. This chain links TRBV2 with TRBJ2-7; no clear D. This CDR3 has 11 amino acids. Trimming took off 6 bases at V and 3 bases at J, with 6 bases between the two ends. From germline, CDR1 is SNHLY and CDR2 FYNNEI. The CDR3 region has the DNA TGTGCCAGCAGCTCAGGCTACGAGCAGTACTTC. Protein sequence: CASSSGYEQYF. Combining the CDR3 with reference TRBV2 and TRBJ2-7 gives the whole variable domain EPEVTQTPSHQVTQMGQEVILRCVPISNHLYFYWYRQILGQKVEFLVSFYNNEISEKSEIFDDQFSVERPDGSNFTLKIRSTKLEDSAMYFCASSSGYEQYFGPGTRLTVT.

In its sample, this clone was seen a few times. This chain connects TRBV4-3 to TRBJ1-6; D is ambiguous. The CDR3 runs 13 residues. Trimming shortened V by 4 bases and J by 9 bases, and 10 bases separated the two germline ends. Germline V gene lookup returns CDR1 LGHNA and CDR2 YSLEER. The CDR3 region is CASSLVGVSPLHF. CDR3 sequence (DNA): TGCGCCAGCAGCCTCGTCGGGGTTTCACCCCTCCACTTT.

In its sample, this clone was seen many times. V and J are TRBV6-8 and TRBJ2-7; the D gene could be TRBD1 or TRBD2 (6 bases each). The CDR3 sequence is 18 residues long. CDR1 and CDR2 (germline): MNHGY, SAAAGT. Trimming took 3 bases from V and 1 from J, leaving 22 bases between them. In DNA, the CDR3 is TGTGCCAGCAGTTATTCCTCCGGTGGAACAGGGACTTCCTACGAGCAGTACGTC. It translates to CASSYSSGGTGTSYEQYV.

V and J are TRBV10-3 and TRBJ2-7; 10 bases map to TRBD1. This CDR3 has 15 amino acids. V shed 10 bases and J 5 bases; nucleotides not matched to a gene: 14. CDR1 is ENHRY, CDR2 SYGVKD, per germline. The CDR3 DNA reads as TGTGCCACCAAACAGACGGGACAGGGGATGGACGAGCAGTACTTC. It yields the protein CATKQTGQGMDEQYF.

This clone was counted between two and nine times. The chain carries TRBV11-2 and TRBJ2-1; 7 bases match TRBD2. Germline CDR1 reads SGHAT; CDR2 reads FQNNGV. The CDR3 runs 15 residues. Trimming at V came to 1 base and at J to 4 bases, leaving 4 bases not matched to a gene. CDR3 in DNA: TGTGCCAGCAGCTTAGGGGGGGGAGCTTACAATGAGCAGTTCTTC. This sequence encodes CASSLGGGAYNEQFF.